The 3 T cell receptor beta chains below come from one sample, sequenced in a study of blood T cell repertoires in COVID-19. Measured with immunoSEQ multiplex PCR; TCRdb has only the in-frame clones, and not every one. The sample carries fewer than 350,000 clones, around 85% recorded once. Sequenced: PBMCs or T cells enriched from blood (not recorded which). The source of these receptors is a woman in her thirties or forties with acute COVID-19.

The V call is TRBV4-1, the J call TRBJ1-2; 7 bases align to TRBD1. The germline CDR1 and CDR2 sequences are MGHRA and YSYEKL. Trimming cost V 0 bases and J 7 bases; bases outside gene matches: 8. The CDR3 length is 15 residues. The CDR3 bases are TGCGCCAGCAGCCAAGAGTGGAGGACAGGAGGTGGCTACACCTTC. The encoded protein is CASSQEWRTGGGYTF.

The rearrangement links TRBV28 to TRBJ1-5; 7 positions agree with TRBD1. The V and J ends lost 5 bases and 3 bases, in that order; junction bases with no gene match: 4. Germline V gene lookup returns CDR1 MDHEN and CDR2 SYDVKM. The CDR3 extends over 14 amino acids. The CDR3 reads CASSVGTVNQPQHF. The DNA of the CDR3 is TGTGCCAGCAGTGTAGGGACAGTCAATCAGCCCCAGCATTTT. Full variable domain (missing parts from reference TRBV28 and TRBJ1-5): DVKVTQSSRYLVKRTGEKVFLECVQDMDHENMFWYRQDPGLGLRLIYFSYDVKMKEKGDIPEGYSVSREKKERFSLILESASTNQTSMYLCASSVGTVNQPQHFGDGTRLSIL.

The chain joins TRBV7-9 to TRBJ2-5, with TRBD2 matching over 12 bases. Germline values: CDR1 SEHNR, CDR2 FQNEAQ (reference sequence). The J segment lost 4 bases and the V segment lost 1 base, leaving 7 bases of the junction unmatched. The CDR3 is 17 residues long. CDR3 in DNA: TGTGCCAGCAGCTTAGGGCTAGCGGGAGGGCCCGGAGAGACCCAGTACTTC. Amino acid sequence: CASSLGLAGGPGETQYF.